This T cell receptor beta chain was documented in a study of CD8 T cells in ankylosing spondylitis. This clonotype was seen repeatedly, ten times or more. Its antigen remains unknown. 5'-RACE, quantitative and with molecular barcodes, yielded the TCR beta libraries. TCRdb ran MiXCR on the 5' RACE reads and lists one entry per CDR3 protein. The table records under 250,000 distinct CDR3 sequences, roughly a tenth of them present only once. The germline CDR1 and CDR2 sequences are SGHNT and YYREEE (reference sequence). V shed 4 bases and J 4 bases; nucleotides not matched to a gene: 8. The CDR3 covers 15 residues. The study's findings and limits: Reported data indicate significant enrichment of disease-linked clones within matched ankylosing spondylitis synovial fluid. Apparently characteristic of ankylosing spondylitis blood was a TCR beta motif (about 8 highly homologous variants). Reactive arthritis synovial fluid and blood were previously reported to contain some motif variants.

The clonotype comes from a male donor with ankylosing spondylitis or in good health (not recorded which). The specimen was blood, either unsorted or a sorted T cell fraction (not recorded which). V is TRBV5-4 and J is TRBJ2-3; 8 nucleotides line up with TRBD2. The CDR3 DNA follows: TGTGCCAGCAGCGGAAAGAGCGGGGGCGCAGATACGCAGTATTTT. Translation gives CASSGKSGGADTQYF.